The present T cell receptor (beta chain) was sequenced within a study of early T cells in non-severe SARS-CoV-2 infection. Germline V lookup: CDR1 SGHVS, CDR2 FQNEAQ. The CDR3 consists of 14 residues. This clonotype was detected many times. Sequence at one end of the junction differs from germline and may be a read error. Via MiXCR, TCRdb re-called the 5' RACE reads, giving one row per CDR3 protein. The sample lists some 87,000 distinct CDR3 sequences; roughly 15% were seen once. Input material: whole blood. This clonotype was obtained from an adult who was a healthcare worker with PCR-confirmed SARS-CoV-2 infection or an uninfected control (not recorded which). The chain carries TRBV7-8 and TRBJ2-1; D may be TRBD2 (7 bases). This CDR3 is CASSEGGGLPLAVF. CDR3 coding DNA: TGTGCCAGCAGCGAAGGGGGGGGCCTTCCCTTAGCAGTCTTC. Full variable domain (rest looked up from reference TRBV7-8 and TRBJ2-1): GAGVSQSPRYKVAKRGQDVALRCDPISGHVSLFWYQQALGQGPEFLTYFQNEAQLDKSGLPSDRFFAERPEGSVSTLKIQRTQQEDSAVYLCASSEGGGLPLAVFGPGTRLTVL.